This TCR beta chain was recorded in a study of cytomegalovirus exposure and HLA in healthy donors. Germline CDR1 and CDR2: SGHRS and YFSETQ. The CDR3 totals 14 residues. The J segment lost 8 bases and the V segment lost 0 bases, leaving 7 bases of the junction unmatched. Primers included in the PCR were 60 Vbeta and 13 Jbeta primers. The protocol was immunoSEQ multiplex PCR, while the TCRdb copy is restricted to in-frame clones and leaves out a portion. The sample contains about 160,000 clones, roughly 76% of which appear only once. The specimen was PBMCs. This sequence originates from a woman aged 50 to 60 in good health and CMV-seronegative. The V gene is TRBV5-1, the J gene TRBJ1-2, with 7 bases matching TRBD1. Written as DNA, the CDR3 is TGCGCCAGCAGCTTGGTGGGACAGTCCCGGGGCTACACCTTC. This encodes CASSLVGQSRGYTF.